Given below is one T cell receptor (beta chain) in context. As yet, its antigen is unknown. Per germline, CDR1 DFQATT and CDR2 SNEGSKA (reference sequence). The length of the CDR3 is 14 residues. UMIs that included a 6-nucleotide sample barcode were added by template switching, which took place during cDNA synthesis. Each of TCRalpha and TCRbeta cDNA went through two nested PCRs, lasting approximately 16 and 10 cycles. TCRdb processed the 5' RACE reads again and assigns one entry to each CDR3 protein, with no DNA. The sample totals 85,000 to 110,000 distinct CDR3 sequences. This specimen comes from a study of monozygotic twins with inflammatory bowel disease. Overall study results and limits: Repertoire similarity did not differ between concordant and discordant twins, possibly owing to limited power.

The total RNA came straight from whole blood, and T cells were not sorted beforehand. The chain links TRBV20-1 to TRBJ1-1; TCRdb reports TRBD1, a call that lacks DNA to check it against. Input material: blood. This TCR was recovered from a human donor with ulcerative colitis or Crohn's disease, or a healthy co-twin of an affected twin (not recorded which). The CDR3 here is CSAREPGGNTEAFF.